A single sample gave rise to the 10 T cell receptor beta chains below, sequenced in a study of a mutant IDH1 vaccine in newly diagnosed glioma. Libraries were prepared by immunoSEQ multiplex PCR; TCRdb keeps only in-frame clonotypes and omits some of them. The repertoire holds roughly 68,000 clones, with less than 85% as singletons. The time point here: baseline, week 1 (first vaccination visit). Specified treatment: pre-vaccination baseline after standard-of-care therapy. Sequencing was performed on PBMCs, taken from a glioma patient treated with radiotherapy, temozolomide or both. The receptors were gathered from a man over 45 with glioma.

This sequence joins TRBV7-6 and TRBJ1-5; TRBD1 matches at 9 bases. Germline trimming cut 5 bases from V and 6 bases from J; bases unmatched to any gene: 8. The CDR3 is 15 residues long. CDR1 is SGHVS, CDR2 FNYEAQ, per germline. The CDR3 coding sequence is TGTGCCAGCAGCAGCACAGGGGGCTTGATTCAGCCCCAGCATTTT. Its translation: CASSSTGGLIQPQHF.

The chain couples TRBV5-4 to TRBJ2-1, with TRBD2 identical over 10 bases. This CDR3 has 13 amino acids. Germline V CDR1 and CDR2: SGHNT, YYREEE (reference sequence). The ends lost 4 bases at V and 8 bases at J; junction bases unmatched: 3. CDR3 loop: CASSPTSGDEQFF. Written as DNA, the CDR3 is TGTGCCAGCAGCCCAACTAGCGGGGATGAGCAGTTCTTC.

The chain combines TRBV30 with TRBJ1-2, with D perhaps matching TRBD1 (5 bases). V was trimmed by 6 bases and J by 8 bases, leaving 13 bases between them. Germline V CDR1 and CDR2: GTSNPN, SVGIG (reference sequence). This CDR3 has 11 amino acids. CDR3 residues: CACRDVGGYTF. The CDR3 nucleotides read TGTGCCTGCAGGGACGTAGGGGGCTACACCTTC.

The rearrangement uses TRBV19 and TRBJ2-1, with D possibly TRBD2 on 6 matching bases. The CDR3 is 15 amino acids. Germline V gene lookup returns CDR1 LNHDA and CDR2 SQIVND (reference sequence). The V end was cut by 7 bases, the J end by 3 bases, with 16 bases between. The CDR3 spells CASKLGGMDYNEQFF. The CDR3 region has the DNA TGTGCCAGTAAGTTGGGGGGAATGGACTACAATGAGCAGTTCTTC.

The chain's CDR3 is CASSWKQGATGELFF. DNA of the CDR3: TGTGCCAGCAGCTGGAAACAGGGGGCCACCGGGGAGCTGTTTTTT. The J gene is TRBJ2-2, the V gene TRBV7-2; 9 positions agree with TRBD1. J lost 4 bases, V lost 4 bases, and 4 bases had no gene match. The CDR3 runs 15 residues. CDR1 is SGHTA, CDR2 FQGNSA, per germline.

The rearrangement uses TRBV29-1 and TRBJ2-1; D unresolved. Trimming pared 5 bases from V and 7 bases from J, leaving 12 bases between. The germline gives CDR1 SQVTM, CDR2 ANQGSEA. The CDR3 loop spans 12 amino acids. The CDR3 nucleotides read TGCAGCGTTCGACGGTCGGCAAATGAGCAGTTCTTC. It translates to CSVRRSANEQFF.

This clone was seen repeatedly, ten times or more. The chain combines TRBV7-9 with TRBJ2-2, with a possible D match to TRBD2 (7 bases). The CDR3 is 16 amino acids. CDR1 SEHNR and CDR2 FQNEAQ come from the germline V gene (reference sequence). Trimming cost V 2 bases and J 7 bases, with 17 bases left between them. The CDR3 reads CASSLKAGAEGGELFF. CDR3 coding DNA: TGTGCCAGCAGCTTAAAGGCGGGGGCGGAAGGCGGGGAGCTGTTTTTT.

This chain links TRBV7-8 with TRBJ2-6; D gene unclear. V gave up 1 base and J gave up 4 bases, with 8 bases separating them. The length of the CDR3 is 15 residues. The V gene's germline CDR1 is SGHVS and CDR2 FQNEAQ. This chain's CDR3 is CASSLGVIGANVLTF. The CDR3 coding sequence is TGTGCCAGCAGCTTAGGGGTTATAGGGGCCAACGTCCTGACTTTC.

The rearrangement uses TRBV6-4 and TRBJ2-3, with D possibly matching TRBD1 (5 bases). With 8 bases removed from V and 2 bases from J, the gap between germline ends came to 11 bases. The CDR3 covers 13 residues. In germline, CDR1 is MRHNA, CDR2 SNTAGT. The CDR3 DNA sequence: TGTGCCAGCGGGGCAGGGCACACAGATACGCAGTATTTT. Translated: CASGAGHTDTQYF.

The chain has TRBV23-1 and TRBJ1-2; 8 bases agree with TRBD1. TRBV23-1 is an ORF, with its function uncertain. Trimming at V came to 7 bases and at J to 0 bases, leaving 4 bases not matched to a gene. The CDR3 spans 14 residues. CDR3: CASNPTGANYGYTF. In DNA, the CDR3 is TGCGCCAGCAATCCGACAGGGGCTAACTATGGCTACACCTTC.